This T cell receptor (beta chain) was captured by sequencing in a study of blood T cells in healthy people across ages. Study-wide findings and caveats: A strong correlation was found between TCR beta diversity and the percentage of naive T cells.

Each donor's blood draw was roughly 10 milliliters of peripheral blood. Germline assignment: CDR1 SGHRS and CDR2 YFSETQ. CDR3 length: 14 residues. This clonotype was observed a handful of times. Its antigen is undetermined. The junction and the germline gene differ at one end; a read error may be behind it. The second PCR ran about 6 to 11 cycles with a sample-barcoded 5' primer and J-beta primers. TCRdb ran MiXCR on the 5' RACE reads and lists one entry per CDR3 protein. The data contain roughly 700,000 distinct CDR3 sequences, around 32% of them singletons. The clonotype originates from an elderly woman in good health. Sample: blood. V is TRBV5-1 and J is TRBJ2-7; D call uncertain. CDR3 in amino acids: CAGSLDGGTYEQYF. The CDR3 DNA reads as TGTGCCGGCAGCCTGGACGGTGGTACCTACGAGCAGTACTTC.